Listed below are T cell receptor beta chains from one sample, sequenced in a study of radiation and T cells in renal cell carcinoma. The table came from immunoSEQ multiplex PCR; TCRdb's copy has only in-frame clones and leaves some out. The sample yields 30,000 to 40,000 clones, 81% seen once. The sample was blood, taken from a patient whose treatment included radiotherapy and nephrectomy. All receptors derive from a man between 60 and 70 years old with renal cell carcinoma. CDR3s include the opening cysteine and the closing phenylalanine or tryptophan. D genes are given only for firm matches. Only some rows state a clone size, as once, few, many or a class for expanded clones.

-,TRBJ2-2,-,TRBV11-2,TGTGCCAGCAGCCTTGGGTCAGCGAACACCGGGGAGCTGTTTTTT,CASSLGSANTGELFF
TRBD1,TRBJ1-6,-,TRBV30,TGTGCCTGGGGTAGACAGGGTGATTCACCCCTCCACTTT,CAWGRQGDSPLHF
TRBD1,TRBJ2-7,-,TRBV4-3,TGCGCCAGCAGCCAATTTGGACAGGGATACGAGCAGTACTTC,CASSQFGQGYEQYF
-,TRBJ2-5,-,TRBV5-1,TGCGCCAGCAGCTTGTCCCAAGAGACCCAGTACTTC,CASSLSQETQYF
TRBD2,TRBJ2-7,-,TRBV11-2,TGTGCCAGCAGCGCTAGCGGGATTGACGAGCAGTACTTC,CASSASGIDEQYF
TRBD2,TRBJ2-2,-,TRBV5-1,TGCGCCAGCAGCTTGGTGACTAGCCGGAACACCGGGGAGCTGTTTTTT,CASSLVTSRNTGELFF
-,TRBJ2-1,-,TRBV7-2,TGTGCCAGCAGCTTAGGGGGCAGAAACAATGAGCAGTTCTTC,CASSLGGRNNEQFF
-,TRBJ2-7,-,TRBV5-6,TGTGCCAGCAGCCTCCTTGGGAGAGTAAACCAGTACTTC,CASSLLGRVNQYF
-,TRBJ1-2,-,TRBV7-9,TGTGCCAGCGAAGCTAACTATGGCTACACCTTC,CASEANYGYTF
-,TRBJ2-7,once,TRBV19,TGTGCCAGTAGTCGGGCAGGGCGGCACGAGCAGTACTTC,CASSRAGRHEQYF
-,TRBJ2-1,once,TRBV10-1,TGCGCCAGCAGTAGTAAAAAGGGTAGACAGTTCTTC,CASSSKKGRQFF
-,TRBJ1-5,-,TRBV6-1,TGTGCCAGCACCGACGGGCCAGGGGATCAGCCCCAGCATTTT,CASTDGPGDQPQHF
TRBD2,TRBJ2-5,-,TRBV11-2,TGTGCCAGCAGCTTTAGCGGGAGTGGGGGAGAGACCCAGTACTTC,CASSFSGSGGETQYF
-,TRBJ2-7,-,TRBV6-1,TGTGCCAGCAGTGACACGGGGCAGTCCTACGAGCAGTACTTC,CASSDTGQSYEQYF
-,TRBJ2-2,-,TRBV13,TGTGCCAGCAGCCCCCCACTAAACACCGGGGAGCTGTTTTTT,CASSPPLNTGELFF
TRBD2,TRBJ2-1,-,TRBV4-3,TGCGCCAGCAGCCAGACTAGCGGGAGGAATGAGCAGTTCTTC,CASSQTSGRNEQFF
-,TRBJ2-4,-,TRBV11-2,TGTGCCAGCAGCATCGGGACGGCAAACATTCAGTACTTC,CASSIGTANIQYF
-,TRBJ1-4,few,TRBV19,TGTGCCAGTAATCGCGTTACAACTAATGAAAAACTGTTTTTT,CASNRVTTNEKLFF
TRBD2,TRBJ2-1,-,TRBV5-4,TGTGCCACGCGACGGGTAGATGCAAGAGCGGGATTGTACAATGAGCAGTTCTTC,CATRRVDARAGLYNEQFF
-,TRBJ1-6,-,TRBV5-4,TGTGCCAGCAGCTTGGCCCCAGCCACGTATAATTCACCCCTCCACTTT,CASSLAPATYNSPLHF
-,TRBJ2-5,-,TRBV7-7,TGTGCCAGCAGCGAAAGGCGGGACAGTATCCAAGAGACCCAGTACTTC,CASSERRDSIQETQYF
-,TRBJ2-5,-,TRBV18,TGTGCCAGCTCACCAGATCTCGGGAGCAGGGAGACCCAGTACTTC,CASSPDLGSRETQYF
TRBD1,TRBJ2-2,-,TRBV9,TGTGCCAGCAGCCCTCAAGGGACAGGGATGACCGGGGAGCTGTTTTTT,CASSPQGTGMTGELFF
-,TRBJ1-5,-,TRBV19,TGTGCCAGTAGTCCCGGGGGCGCATGGCAGCCCCAGCATTTT,CASSPGGAWQPQHF
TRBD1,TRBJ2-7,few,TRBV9,TGTGCCAGCAGCGAGGCCAGGGGGTACGAGCAGTACTTC,CASSEARGYEQYF